The 24 T cell receptor beta chains reported below all come from one sample, sequenced in a study of Ad26.COV2.S vaccination and SARS-CoV-2 variants. Profiled with immunoSEQ multiplex PCR; TCRdb holds only in-frame clones, not every one. The sample consists of roughly 510,000 clones, approximately 88% of them appearing once. Treatment defined: about 20 received Ad26.COV2.S at low or high dose, single or two shots; several received placebo; per-sample allocation not given. Day 63 following the first vaccine or placebo injection was when the samples were taken. Here the sequenced sample was peripheral blood, taken in a trial of Ad26.COV2.S vaccine versus placebo. These receptor sequences come from a person aged 18 to 59 who received the Ad26.COV2.S COVID-19 vaccine or a placebo.

V is TRBV5-1 and J is TRBJ1-4, with 7 bases aligning to TRBD1. V shed 3 bases, J shed 2 bases, and the junction held 1 base outside the gene matches. This CDR3 is built from 14 residues. The germline V gene has CDR1 SGHRS and CDR2 YFSETQ. The CDR3 spells CASSSTGTNEKLFF. The DNA of the CDR3 is TGCGCCAGCAGCTCGACAGGGACTAATGAAAAACTGTTTTTT.

The chain uses TRBV18 and TRBJ2-5, with unresolved D. Germline V gene data show CDR1 as KGHSH and CDR2 as LQKENI. Trimming took 2 bases from V and 3 from J, leaving 13 bases between them. CDR3 length equals 15 residues. The chain's CDR3 is CASSPKSVAKETQYF. CDR3 bases: TGTGCCAGCTCACCAAAGAGCGTCGCCAAAGAGACCCAGTACTTC.

This chain connects TRBV6-2 or TRBV6-3 to TRBJ1-1; a possible D gene is TRBD1 (6 bases). There are 11 residues in the CDR3. Germline values: CDR1 MNHEY, CDR2 SVGEGT. Deletions cut 5 bases from V and 11 bases from J, with 12 bases between. CDR3 sequence (DNA): TGTGCCAGCAGTATGGGGGGCGTCGCTTTCTTT. It yields the protein CASSMGGVAFF.

The J gene is TRBJ2-5, the V gene TRBV5-4; D not resolved. Germline V lookup: CDR1 SGHNT, CDR2 YYREEE (reference sequence). Trimming cost V 4 bases and J 2 bases, with 12 bases left between them. The CDR3 runs to 14 residues. This CDR3 reads CASSQWSVQETQYF. CDR3 sequence (DNA): TGTGCCAGCAGCCAGTGGTCCGTTCAAGAGACCCAGTACTTC.

The chain is built from TRBV2 and TRBJ1-1; D remains unclear. CDR1 is SNHLY, CDR2 FYNNEI, per germline. V lost 1 base and J lost 5, with 8 bases in between. The CDR3 consists of 13 residues. CDR3 residues: CASSEGWSTEAFF. CDR3 nucleotide sequence: TGTGCCAGCAGTGAAGGGTGGAGTACTGAAGCTTTCTTT.

The gene calls are TRBV18 and TRBJ2-5, with D perhaps matching TRBD2 (6 bases). From germline, CDR1 is KGHSH and CDR2 LQKENI. The CDR3 spans 15 residues. Trimming pared 4 bases from V and 0 bases from J, leaving 12 bases between. Here the CDR3 reads CASSHLGGDQETQYF. DNA for the CDR3: TGTGCCAGCTCACATCTGGGAGGAGACCAAGAGACCCAGTACTTC. Using reference TRBV18 and TRBJ2-5 for the parts outside the CDR3, the full variable domain is NAGVMQNPRHLVRRRGQEARLRCSPMKGHSHVYWYRQLPEEGLKFMVYLQKENIIDESGMPKERFSAEFPKEGPSILRIQQVVRGDSAAYFCASSHLGGDQETQYFGPGTRLLVL.

The chain links TRBV28 to TRBJ1-2; D might be TRBD1 (5 bases). Germline CDR1 MDHEN, CDR2 SYDVKM. This CDR3 comprises 10 residues. The CDR3 spells CGGLYYGYTF. The CDR3 DNA sequence: TGTGGGGGCCTCTACTATGGCTACACCTTC.

The chain carries TRBV27 and TRBJ2-1, with D perhaps matching TRBD1 (5 bases). This CDR3 contains 10 residues. Germline lookup yields CDR1 MNHEY and CDR2 SMNVEV (reference sequence). With 8 bases removed from V and 12 bases from J, the gap between germline ends came to 11 bases. The CDR3 region is CASPHRRQFF. The CDR3 DNA sequence: TGTGCCAGCCCCCACAGGCGGCAGTTCTTC.

The chain carries TRBV6-5 and TRBJ1-2; possibly TRBD1 for D (6 bases). Germline CDR1 MNHEY, CDR2 SVGAGI. CDR3 size: 13 residues. Trimming pared 6 bases from V and 6 bases from J, leaving 14 bases between. The DNA of the CDR3 is TGTGCCAGCAGACCGACAGGAGCAAATGGCTACACCTTC. This codes for CASRPTGANGYTF.

This rearrangement joins TRBV19 to TRBJ1-5, with 7 bases aligning to TRBD1. The CDR3 length is 16 residues. CDR1 and CDR2 from the germline V gene are LNHDA and SQIVND (reference sequence). V was clipped by 10 bases and J by 4 bases; unmatched bases: 16. CDR3 in amino acids: CATQIPGQRTNQPQHF. In DNA form, the CDR3 reads TGTGCCACCCAAATCCCGGGACAGAGAACTAATCAGCCCCAGCATTTT. Full variable domain (rest looked up from reference TRBV19 and TRBJ1-5): DGGITQSPKYLFRKEGQNVTLSCEQNLNHDAMYWYRQDPGQGLRLIYYSQIVNDFQKGDIAEGYSVSREKKESFPLTVTSAQKNPTAFYLCATQIPGQRTNQPQHFGDGTRLSIL.

The chain has TRBV7-2 and TRBJ2-1; D is unclear. Trimming took 6 bases from V and 10 from J, leaving 13 bases between them. The germline CDR1 and CDR2 sequences are SGHTA and FQGNSA. The CDR3 covers 12 residues. The CDR3 sequence is CASRGRGEEQFF. The CDR3 DNA reads as TGTGCCAGCAGAGGGCGTGGGGAAGAGCAGTTCTTC. The full variable domain, rest sourced from reference TRBV7-2 and TRBJ2-1, is GAGVSQSPSNKVTEKGKDVELRCDPISGHTALYWYRQSLGQGLEFLIYFQGNSAPDKSGLPSDRFSAERTGGSVSTLTIQRTQQEDSAVYLCASRGRGEEQFFGPGTRLTVL.

The chain recombines TRBV9 with TRBJ1-2; TRBD1 agrees at 9 bases. Unmatched junction bases numbered 3, after V lost 4 bases and J lost 5 bases. CDR1 and CDR2 from the germline V gene are SGDLS and YYNGEE. The CDR3 totals 13 residues. As DNA, the CDR3 is TGTGCCAGCAGCACAGGGACAGGGTATGGCTACACCTTC. Protein: CASSTGTGYGYTF.

The chain joins TRBV4-3 to TRBJ1-6; tentatively, D is TRBD1 (5 bases). This CDR3 is 15 amino acids long. The germline V gene encodes CDR1 LGHNA and CDR2 YSLEER. V was cut by 0 bases and J by 9 bases, with 12 bases left in between. This CDR3 reads CASSQEAGTSSPLHF. In DNA, the CDR3 is TGCGCCAGCAGCCAAGAGGCAGGGACGAGTTCACCCCTCCACTTT.

The V call is TRBV5-6, the J call TRBJ2-1; D might be TRBD2 (6 bases). V lost 9 bases, J lost 0 bases, and 10 bases lay in between. This CDR3 contains 13 residues. Germline V CDR1 and CDR2: SGHDT, YYEEEE. The DNA of the CDR3 is TGTGCCACGGGACTTAGCTCCTACAATGAGCAGTTCTTC. It is translated as CATGLSSYNEQFF.

The CDR3 region has the DNA TGTGCCAGCAGCCAAGAGGGTCTGCCCCAGCATTTT. Translation gives CASSQEGLPQHF. This chain uses TRBV3-1 (or the pseudogene TRBV3-2) with TRBJ1-5; D remains unclear. The CDR3 contains 12 residues. V lost 0 bases, J lost 9 bases, and 6 bases lay in between. Germline CDR1 LGHDT, CDR2 YNNKEL (reference sequence).

The rearrangement links TRBV2 to TRBJ1-1; 9 nucleotides line up with TRBD1. The CDR3 consists of 14 residues. V lost 7 bases and J lost 3; bases outside the gene matches: 6. Per germline, CDR1 SNHLY and CDR2 FYNNEI. CDR3 nucleotide sequence: TGTGCCAGCACGAAGGGACAGGGTTACACTGAAGCTTTCTTT. Encoded protein: CASTKGQGYTEAFF. Filled out from reference TRBV2 and TRBJ1-1, the complete variable domain reads EPEVTQTPSHQVTQMGQEVILRCVPISNHLYFYWYRQILGQKVEFLVSFYNNEISEKSEIFDDQFSVERPDGSNFTLKIRSTKLEDSAMYFCASTKGQGYTEAFFGQGTRLTVV.

CDR3: CASSSSTFWEQYF. The DNA of the CDR3 is TGTGCCAGCAGCTCGTCGACCTTCTGGGAGCAGTACTTC. The chain employs TRBV7-2 and TRBJ2-7; D unclear. The germline V gene encodes CDR1 SGHTA and CDR2 FQGNSA. This CDR3 spans 13 amino acids. The V and J ends lost 4 bases and 7 bases respectively, with 14 bases between them.

The chain carries TRBV7-9 and TRBJ2-7; the match to TRBD1 covers 11 bases. Germline loops: CDR1 SEHNR, CDR2 FQNEAQ (reference sequence). The CDR3 spans 15 residues. V was clipped by 3 bases and J by 2 bases; unmatched bases: 3. In DNA form, the CDR3 reads TGTGCCAGCAGCTTGAGGGACAGGGGGACCTACGAGCAGTACTTC. Amino acids: CASSLRDRGTYEQYF. The full variable domain, completed using reference TRBV7-9 and TRBJ2-7, is DTGVSQNPRHKITKRGQNVTFRCDPISEHNRLYWYRQTLGQGPEFLTYFQNEAQLEKSRLLSDRFSAERPKGSFSTLEIQRTEQGDSAMYLCASSLRDRGTYEQYFGPGTRLTVT.

This clone has only a few counts. CDR3 DNA sequence: TGTGCCAGCAGTGAAGTTATCGCAGGGTGGACTGAAGCTTTCTTT. Translated, it gives CASSEVIAGWTEAFF. This chain joins TRBV6-1 and TRBJ1-1; TRBD1 is a possible D gene (5 bases). CDR1 is MNHNS, CDR2 SASEGT, per germline. This CDR3 spans 15 amino acids. V was shortened by 1 base and J by 5 bases, with 14 bases between the two germline ends.

The V gene is TRBV27, the J gene TRBJ2-2; 8 nucleotides agree with TRBD2. The V segment lost 3 bases and the J segment 4 bases; nucleotides outside the gene matches: 7. Germline V CDR1 and CDR2: MNHEY, SMNVEV (reference sequence). The CDR3 has 16 residues. The CDR3 DNA reads TGTGCCAGCAGTTTCGTGCTAGCGGGTGGCACCGGGGAGCTGTTTTTT. Translation: CASSFVLAGGTGELFF.

This chain uses TRBV25-1 with TRBJ1-6, with unresolved D. Trimming took 1 base from V and 11 from J, leaving 12 bases between them. Looked up from germline, CDR1 is MGHDK and CDR2 is SYGVNS. The CDR3 runs to 14 residues. The CDR3 DNA follows: TGTGCCAGCAGTGAATTTAGGCCCGAGGCACCCCTCCACTTT. It translates to CASSEFRPEAPLHF.

The chain employs TRBV29-1 and TRBJ2-2, with a tentative D call TRBD2 (5 bases). The V gene's germline CDR1 is SQVTM and CDR2 ANQGSEA. This CDR3 contains 12 residues. Between the trimmed V and J ends, which lost 6 bases and 4 bases, there was a span of 9 bases. CDR3 sequence reads: CSVPAGTGELFF. The CDR3 DNA sequence: TGCAGCGTGCCGGCGGGCACCGGGGAGCTGTTTTTT.

The chain has TRBV28 and TRBJ1-1; D gene ambiguous. The CDR3 has 13 residues. Per germline, CDR1 MDHEN and CDR2 SYDVKM. V lost 8 bases and J 0 bases, leaving 10 bases between the germline ends. The CDR3 nucleotides read TGTGCCAGCCACTCAGCAGTGAACACTGAAGCTTTCTTT. It codes for CASHSAVNTEAFF.

The V and J genes are TRBV3-1 (or the pseudogene TRBV3-2) and TRBJ1-2; D unclear. V lost 1 base and J lost 1, with 19 bases in between. CDR3 length: 18 residues. CDR1 is LGHDT, CDR2 YNNKEL, per germline (reference sequence). The DNA for the CDR3 is TGTGCCAGCAGCCAAGGACTCTGGAGGTACTCAATTAACTATGGCTACACCTTC. Translation gives CASSQGLWRYSINYGYTF.